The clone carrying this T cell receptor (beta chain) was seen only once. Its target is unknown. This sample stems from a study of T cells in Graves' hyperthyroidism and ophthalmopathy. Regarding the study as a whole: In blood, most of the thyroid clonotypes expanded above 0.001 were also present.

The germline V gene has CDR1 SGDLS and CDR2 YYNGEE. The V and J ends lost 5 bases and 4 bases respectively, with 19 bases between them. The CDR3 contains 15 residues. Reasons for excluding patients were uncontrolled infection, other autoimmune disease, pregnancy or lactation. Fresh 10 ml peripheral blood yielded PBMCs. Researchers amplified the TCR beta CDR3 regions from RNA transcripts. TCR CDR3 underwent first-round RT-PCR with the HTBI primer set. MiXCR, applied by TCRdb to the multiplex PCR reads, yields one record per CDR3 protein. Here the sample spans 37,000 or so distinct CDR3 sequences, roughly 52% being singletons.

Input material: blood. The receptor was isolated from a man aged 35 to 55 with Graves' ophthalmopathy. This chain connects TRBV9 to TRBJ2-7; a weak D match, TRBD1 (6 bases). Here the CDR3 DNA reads TGTGCCAGCAGGCCACCAACGGGACACAAATACGAGCAGTACTTC. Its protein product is CASRPPTGHKYEQYF.